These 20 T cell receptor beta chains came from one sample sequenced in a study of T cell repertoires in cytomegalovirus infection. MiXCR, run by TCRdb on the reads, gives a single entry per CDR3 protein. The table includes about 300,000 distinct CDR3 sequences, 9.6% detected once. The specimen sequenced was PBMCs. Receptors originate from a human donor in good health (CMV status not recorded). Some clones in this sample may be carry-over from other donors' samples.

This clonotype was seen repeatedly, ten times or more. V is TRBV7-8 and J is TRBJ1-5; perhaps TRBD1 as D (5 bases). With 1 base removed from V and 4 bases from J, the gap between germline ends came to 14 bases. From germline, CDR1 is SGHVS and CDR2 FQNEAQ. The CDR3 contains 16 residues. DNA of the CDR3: TGTGCCAGCAGCTTAGTTCTTAGGGGCGGAAATCAGCCCCAGCATTTT. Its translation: CASSLVLRGGNQPQHF.

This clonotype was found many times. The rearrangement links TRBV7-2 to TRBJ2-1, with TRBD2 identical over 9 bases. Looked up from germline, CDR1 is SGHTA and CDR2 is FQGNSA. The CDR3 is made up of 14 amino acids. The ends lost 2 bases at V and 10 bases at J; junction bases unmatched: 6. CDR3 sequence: CASSLSGGPGEQFF. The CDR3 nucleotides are TGTGCCAGCAGCTTAAGCGGGGGGCCGGGGGAGCAGTTCTTC.

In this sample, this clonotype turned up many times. CDR3 nucleotide sequence: TGTGCCAGCAGTAAATACAGGGGGCAGATCGGGGAGCTGTTTTTT. Amino acid sequence: CASSKYRGQIGELFF. This chain joins TRBV7-8 and TRBJ2-2; 9 positions agree with TRBD1. The CDR3 has 15 amino acids. Looked up from germline, CDR1 is SGHVS and CDR2 is FQNEAQ. V was pared by 6 bases and J by 7 bases, with 9 bases of the junction left unmatched.

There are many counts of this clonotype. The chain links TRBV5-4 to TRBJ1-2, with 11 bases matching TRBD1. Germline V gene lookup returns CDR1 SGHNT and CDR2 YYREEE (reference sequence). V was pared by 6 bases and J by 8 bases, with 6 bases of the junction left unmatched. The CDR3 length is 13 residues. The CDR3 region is CASTGQGARGYTF. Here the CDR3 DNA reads TGTGCCAGCACCGGACAGGGGGCGCGGGGCTACACCTTC.

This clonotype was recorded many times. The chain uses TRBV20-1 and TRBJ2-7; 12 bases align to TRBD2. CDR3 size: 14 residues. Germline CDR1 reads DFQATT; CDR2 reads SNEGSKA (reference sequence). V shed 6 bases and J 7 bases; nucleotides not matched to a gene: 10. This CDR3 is CSAGATSGGREQYF. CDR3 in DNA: TGCAGTGCAGGAGCCACTAGCGGGGGGCGGGAGCAGTACTTC.

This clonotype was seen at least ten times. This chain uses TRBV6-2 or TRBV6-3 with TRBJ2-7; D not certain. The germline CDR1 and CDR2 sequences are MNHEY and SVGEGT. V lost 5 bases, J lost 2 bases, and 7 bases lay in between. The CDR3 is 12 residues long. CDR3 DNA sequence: TGTGCCAGCAGTGCTGGGCCCTACGAGCAGTACGTC. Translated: CASSAGPYEQYV.

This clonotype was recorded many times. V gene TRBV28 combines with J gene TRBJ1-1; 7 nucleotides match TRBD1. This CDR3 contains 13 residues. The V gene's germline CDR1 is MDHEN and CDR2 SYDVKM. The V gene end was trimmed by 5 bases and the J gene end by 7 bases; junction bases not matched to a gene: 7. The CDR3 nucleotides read TGTGCCAGCAGTCCGCGGACAGGACTTGAAGCTTTCTTT. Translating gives CASSPRTGLEAFF.

The CDR3 sequence is CASSLVRMSQHF. In DNA form, the CDR3 reads TGTGCCAGCAGCTTAGTCCGAATGTCCCAGCATTTT. The V call is TRBV5-6, the J call TRBJ1-5; D unresolved. Germline V CDR1 and CDR2: SGHDT, YYEEEE. Trimming took off 2 bases at V and 11 bases at J, with 11 bases between the two ends. The CDR3 is made up of 12 amino acids.

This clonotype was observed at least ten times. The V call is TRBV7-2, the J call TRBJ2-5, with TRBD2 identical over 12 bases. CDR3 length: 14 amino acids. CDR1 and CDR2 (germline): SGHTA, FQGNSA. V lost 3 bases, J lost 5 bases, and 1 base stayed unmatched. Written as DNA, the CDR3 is TGTGCCAGCAGCTTCGGGACTAGCGGGGAGACCCAGTACTTC. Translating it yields CASSFGTSGETQYF.

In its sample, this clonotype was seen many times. CDR3 in DNA: TGTGCCAGCAGTTACTCGAATTTTGGCGGAGCTGACGAGCAGTACGTC. Residues: CASSYSNFGGADEQYV. J is TRBJ2-7 and V is TRBV6-2 or TRBV6-3; D gene uncertain. The CDR3 contains 16 residues. Germline-derived CDR1 and CDR2 are MNHEY and SVGEGT. Trimming pared 0 bases from V and 5 bases from J, leaving 17 bases between.

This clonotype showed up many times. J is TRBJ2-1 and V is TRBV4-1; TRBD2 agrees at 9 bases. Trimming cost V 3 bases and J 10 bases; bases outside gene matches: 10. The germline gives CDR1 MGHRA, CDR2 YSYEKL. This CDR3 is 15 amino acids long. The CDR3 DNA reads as TGCGCCAGCAGCCAGGCGGGGGGGCCCCCGTTCGAGCAGTTCTTC. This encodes CASSQAGGPPFEQFF.

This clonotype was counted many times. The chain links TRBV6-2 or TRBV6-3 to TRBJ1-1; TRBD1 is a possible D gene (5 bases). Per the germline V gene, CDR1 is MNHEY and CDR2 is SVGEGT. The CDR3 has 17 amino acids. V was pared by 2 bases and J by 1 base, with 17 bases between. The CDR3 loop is CASSYRGGRRTNTEAFF. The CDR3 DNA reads TGTGCCAGCAGTTACCGGGGGGGGAGACGTACGAACACTGAAGCTTTCTTT.

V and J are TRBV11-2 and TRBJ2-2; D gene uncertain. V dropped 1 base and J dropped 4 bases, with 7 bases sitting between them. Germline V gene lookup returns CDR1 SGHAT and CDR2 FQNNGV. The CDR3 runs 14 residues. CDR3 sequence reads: CASSLVGVTGELFF. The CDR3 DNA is TGTGCCAGCAGCTTAGTTGGTGTCACCGGGGAGCTGTTTTTT.

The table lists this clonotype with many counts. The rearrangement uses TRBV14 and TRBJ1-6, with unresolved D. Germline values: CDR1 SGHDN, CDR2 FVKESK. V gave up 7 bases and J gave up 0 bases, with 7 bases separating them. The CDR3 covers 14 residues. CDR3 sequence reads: CASTASSYNSPLHF. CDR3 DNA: TGTGCCAGCACCGCGAGCTCCTATAATTCACCCCTCCACTTT.

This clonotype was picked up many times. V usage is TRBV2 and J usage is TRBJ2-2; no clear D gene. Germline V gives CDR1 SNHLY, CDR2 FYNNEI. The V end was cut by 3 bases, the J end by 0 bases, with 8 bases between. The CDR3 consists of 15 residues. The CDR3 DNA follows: TGTGCCAGCAGTGAGGCCAGTACGAACACCGGGGAGCTGTTTTTT. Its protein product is CASSEASTNTGELFF.

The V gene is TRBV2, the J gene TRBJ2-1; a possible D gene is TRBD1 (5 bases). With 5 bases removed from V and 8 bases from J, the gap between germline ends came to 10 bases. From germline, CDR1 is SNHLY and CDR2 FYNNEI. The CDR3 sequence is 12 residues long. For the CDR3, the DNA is TGTGCCAGCAGTCCAGGGTTACATGAGCAGTTCTTC. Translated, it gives CASSPGLHEQFF. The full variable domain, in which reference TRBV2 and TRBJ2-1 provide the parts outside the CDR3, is EPEVTQTPSHQVTQMGQEVILRCVPISNHLYFYWYRQILGQKVEFLVSFYNNEISEKSEIFDDQFSVERPDGSNFTLKIRSTKLEDSAMYFCASSPGLHEQFFGPGTRLTVL.

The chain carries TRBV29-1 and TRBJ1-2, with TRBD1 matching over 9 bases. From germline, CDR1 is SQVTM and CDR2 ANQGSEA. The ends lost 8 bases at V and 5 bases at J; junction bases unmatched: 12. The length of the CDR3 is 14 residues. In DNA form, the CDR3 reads TGCAGCTCTGACCCACAGGGGGCAGGGTATGGCTACACCTTC. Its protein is CSSDPQGAGYGYTF.

Written as DNA, the CDR3 is TGTGCCAGCAGCCCAATGAGAGGGGGCCAAGAGACCCAGTACTTC. Its translation is CASSPMRGGQETQYF. The chain links TRBV7-9 to TRBJ2-5, with D possibly being TRBD1 (6 bases). CDR3 length: 15 residues. CDR1 is SEHNR and CDR2 is FQNEAQ in the germline V gene (reference sequence). The V end was cut by 5 bases, the J end by 1 base, with 14 bases between.

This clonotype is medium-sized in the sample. The CDR3 loop is CASSLGASGVETQYF. CDR3 DNA: TGTGCCAGCAGCCTAGGAGCTAGCGGGGTAGAGACCCAGTACTTC. The chain employs TRBV7-2 and TRBJ2-5; TRBD2 agrees at 9 bases. Trimming removed 5 bases from V and 4 bases from J; junction bases left unmatched: 8. CDR1 and CDR2 from the germline V gene are SGHTA and FQGNSA. The length of the CDR3 is 15 residues. The full variable domain, in which reference TRBV7-2 and TRBJ2-5 provide the parts outside the CDR3, is GAGVSQSPSNKVTEKGKDVELRCDPISGHTALYWYRQSLGQGLEFLIYFQGNSAPDKSGLPSDRFSAERTGGSVSTLTIQRTQQEDSAVYLCASSLGASGVETQYFGPGTRLLVL.

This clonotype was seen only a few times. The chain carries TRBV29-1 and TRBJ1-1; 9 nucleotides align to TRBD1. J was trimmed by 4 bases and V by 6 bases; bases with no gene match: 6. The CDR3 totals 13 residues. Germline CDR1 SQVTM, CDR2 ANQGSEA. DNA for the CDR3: TGCAGCGTAGACCGACAGGGGGGCACTGAAGCTTTCTTT. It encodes CSVDRQGGTEAFF.